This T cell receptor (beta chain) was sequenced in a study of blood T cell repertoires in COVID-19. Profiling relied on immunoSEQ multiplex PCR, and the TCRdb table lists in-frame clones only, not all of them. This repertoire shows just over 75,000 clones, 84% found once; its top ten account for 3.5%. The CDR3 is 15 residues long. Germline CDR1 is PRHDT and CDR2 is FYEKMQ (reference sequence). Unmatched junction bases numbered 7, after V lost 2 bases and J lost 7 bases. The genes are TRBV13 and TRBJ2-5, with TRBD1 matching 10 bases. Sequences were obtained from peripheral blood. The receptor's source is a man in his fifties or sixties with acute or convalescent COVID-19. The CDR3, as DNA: TGTGCCAGCAGCTTAAGGGGGACAGGGGAAGGGACCCAGTACTTC. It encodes CASSLRGTGEGTQYF.